This entry lists 23 T cell receptor beta chains sequenced from one sample in a study of shared clonotypes between healthy human individuals. Profiling relied on immunoSEQ multiplex PCR, and the TCRdb table lists in-frame clones only, not all of them. The sample yields roughly 2,300,000 clones, around 90% seen once. Sequenced input: naive CD4+ T cells from PBMCs. Specified subset: CD45RA+ positively selected. The source of these receptors is a man aged 18-30 years in good health. Some clones in this sample may be carry-over from other donors' samples.

This chain connects TRBV29-1 to TRBJ2-3, with D possibly matching TRBD2 (5 bases). Germline CDR1 is SQVTM and CDR2 is ANQGSEA. V lost 7 bases to trimming and J lost 2 bases, with 19 bases between them. The CDR3 extends over 15 amino acids. The CDR3 protein is CSGRRWESDTDTQYF. DNA for the CDR3: TGCAGCGGCCGGAGATGGGAGTCGGACACAGATACGCAGTATTTT.

The chain combines TRBV6-5 with TRBJ2-7; 8 positions agree with TRBD2. The length of the CDR3 is 15 residues. CDR1 is MNHEY and CDR2 is SVGAGI in the germline V gene. J was trimmed by 5 bases and V by 4 bases; bases with no gene match: 10. CDR3 sequence reads: CASSSPSAGEHEQYF. The CDR3 DNA follows: TGTGCCAGCAGTTCCCCCTCAGCGGGAGAGCACGAGCAGTACTTC.

The chain joins TRBV9 to TRBJ1-3; D not certain. The CDR3 runs to 15 residues. Trimming cost V 1 base and J 0 bases, with 8 bases left between them. CDR1 is SGDLS and CDR2 is YYNGEE in the germline V gene. The CDR3 DNA reads TGTGCCAGCAGCGTACAAGCTCTCTCTGGAAACACCATATATTTT. This translates into CASSVQALSGNTIYF.

The chain combines TRBV18 with TRBJ1-2; 7 bases are a match to TRBD1. Germline V CDR1 and CDR2: KGHSH, LQKENI. This CDR3 is built from 15 residues. The ends lost 2 bases at V and 4 bases at J; junction bases unmatched: 7. The CDR3 is CASSPLDRTVYGYTF. CDR3 in DNA: TGTGCCAGCTCACCATTGGACAGGACCGTCTATGGCTACACCTTC.

V usage is TRBV5-6 and J usage is TRBJ1-1, with 11 bases lining up with TRBD1. The germline V gene has CDR1 SGHDT and CDR2 YYEEEE. CDR3 length equals 15 residues. V shed 3 bases and J 5 bases; nucleotides not matched to a gene: 6. The CDR3: CASSWTGTGGTEAFF. CDR3 in DNA: TGTGCCAGCAGCTGGACCGGGACAGGGGGAACTGAAGCTTTCTTT.

V usage is TRBV6-4 and J usage is TRBJ1-1, with 11 bases aligning to TRBD1. CDR1 and CDR2 from the germline V gene are MRHNA and SNTAGT. Trimming removed 3 bases from V and 9 bases from J; junction bases left unmatched: 6. This CDR3 has 14 residues. The CDR3 sequence: CASSEGQGAIQAFF. The CDR3 DNA reads TGTGCCAGCAGTGAAGGACAGGGGGCAATTCAAGCTTTCTTT.

This chain connects TRBV18 to TRBJ1-2; D ambiguous. V lost 3 bases to trimming and J lost 6 bases, with 11 bases between them. The CDR3 sequence is 13 residues long. CDR1 is KGHSH, CDR2 LQKENI, per germline. The CDR3 DNA reads TGTGCCAGCTCACCTGGCAGAACCCATGGCTACACCTTC. Residues: CASSPGRTHGYTF.

The chain combines TRBV6-4 with TRBJ2-3; the match to TRBD2 covers 11 bases. This CDR3 region has 15 residues. Germline V CDR1 and CDR2: MRHNA, SNTAGT. With V trimmed by 3 bases and J by 4 bases, 3 bases remained unmatched. CDR3 region: CASSELAGGADTQYF. The CDR3 nucleotides read TGTGCCAGCAGTGAATTAGCGGGAGGGGCAGATACGCAGTATTTT.

V usage is TRBV2 and J usage is TRBJ2-5; tentatively, D is TRBD2 (6 bases). The CDR3 contains 16 residues. Germline V gene data show CDR1 as SNHLY and CDR2 as FYNNEI. V was clipped by 2 bases and J by 5 bases, with 18 bases between them. CDR3 residues: CASSEWGKTRGETQYF. The CDR3 region has the DNA TGTGCCAGCAGTGAATGGGGAAAAACTCGGGGGGAGACCCAGTACTTC.

To note about this clone: The same CDR3 is also encoded by other DNA sequences in this sample. The chain has TRBV7-3 and TRBJ2-1, with 15 bases matching TRBD2. Germline loops: CDR1 SGHTA, CDR2 FQGTGA. Trimming removed 5 bases from V and 7 bases from J; junction bases left unmatched: 3. There are 15 residues in the CDR3. CDR3 sequence (DNA): TGTGCCAGCAGCCTGGGGACTAGCGGGAGGAATGAGCAGTTCTTC. Its protein product is CASSLGTSGRNEQFF.

The chain joins TRBV10-1 to TRBJ2-3; possibly TRBD1 for D (6 bases). Per germline, CDR1 WNHNN and CDR2 SYGVQD (reference sequence). The CDR3 totals 16 residues. Between the trimmed V and J ends, which lost 4 bases and 1 base, there was a span of 15 bases. The CDR3, as DNA: TGCGCCAGCAGTGCACCAGGGGTGCTCGGCACAGATACGCAGTATTTT. It is translated as CASSAPGVLGTDTQYF.

The chain joins TRBV6-1 to TRBJ2-7, with D perhaps being TRBD1 or TRBD2 (7 bases each). V was cut by 8 bases and J by 2 bases, with 19 bases left in between. This CDR3 is built from 15 residues. Germline V gene sequence: CDR1 MNHNS, CDR2 SASEGT. The DNA for the CDR3 is TGTGCCAGCCCCCGGGGGGACAGAGCAACCTACGAGCAGTACTTC. It encodes CASPRGDRATYEQYF.

This chain uses TRBV10-3 with TRBJ2-3; 9 bases agree with TRBD1. The V segment lost 5 bases and the J segment 5 bases; nucleotides outside the gene matches: 5. The CDR3 loop spans 14 amino acids. Germline V lookup: CDR1 ENHRY, CDR2 SYGVKD. This CDR3 is CAISRQGDEDTQYF. CDR3 DNA: TGTGCCATCAGTAGACAGGGGGATGAAGATACGCAGTATTTT.

The rearrangement uses TRBV5-1 and TRBJ1-2; D call uncertain. Per germline, CDR1 SGHRS and CDR2 YFSETQ. The CDR3 loop spans 15 amino acids. V was pared by 0 bases and J by 9 bases, with 18 bases between. CDR3 region: CASSLGAKSRRSYTF. The CDR3 DNA is TGCGCCAGCAGCTTGGGGGCGAAATCCCGGCGGAGCTACACCTTC.

This clone was seen only once. The chain employs TRBV30 and TRBJ1-1; 9 nucleotides match TRBD1. The CDR3 is 15 amino acids. V dropped 4 bases and J dropped 7; count of bases not matched to a gene: 13. CDR1 is GTSNPN and CDR2 is SVGIG in the germline V gene (reference sequence). The CDR3 sequence is CAWIPIRTGVSEAFF. Written as DNA, the CDR3 is TGTGCCTGGATACCTATAAGGACAGGGGTAAGTGAAGCTTTCTTT.

This chain links TRBV28 with TRBJ2-3; TRBD2 agrees at 7 bases. The CDR3 sequence is 11 residues long. The germline V gene has CDR1 MDHEN and CDR2 SYDVKM. With 6 bases clipped from V and 9 bases from J, the junction kept 3 bases outside the gene matches. The CDR3 is CASRGEGTQYF. CDR3 in DNA: TGTGCCAGCAGGGGGGAGGGAACGCAGTATTTT. Based on the CDR3 plus reference TRBV28 and TRBJ2-3, the full variable domain is DVKVTQSSRYLVKRTGEKVFLECVQDMDHENMFWYRQDPGLGLRLIYFSYDVKMKEKGDIPEGYSVSREKKERFSLILESASTNQTSMYLCASRGEGTQYFGPGTRLTVL.

This clone has a single count. The chain has TRBV27 and TRBJ1-2; TRBD1 is a possible D gene (5 bases). V lost 1 base, J lost 2 bases, and 20 bases lay in between. The germline CDR1 and CDR2 sequences are MNHEY and SMNVEV (reference sequence). This CDR3 region has 18 residues. The CDR3 bases are TGTGCCAGCAGTTTATTCGGTGTTCGGCAAGGGGAGAACTATGGCTACACCTTC. This codes for CASSLFGVRQGENYGYTF.

This chain links TRBV27 with TRBJ2-3; 7 nucleotides match TRBD2. This CDR3 has 18 residues. The V and J ends lost 7 bases and 2 bases, in that order; junction bases with no gene match: 18. The germline V gene has CDR1 MNHEY and CDR2 SMNVEV (reference sequence). CDR3 in amino acids: CASTPSSGRMLYTDTQYF. CDR3 DNA: TGTGCCAGCACCCCCTCTAGCGGCCGAATGCTCTACACAGATACGCAGTATTTT.

The V call is TRBV5-1, the J call TRBJ2-1; the match to TRBD1 covers 11 bases. With 4 bases clipped from V and 2 bases from J, the junction kept 14 bases outside the gene matches. CDR3 length: 19 residues. CDR1 SGHRS and CDR2 YFSETQ come from the germline V gene. The CDR3 spells CASSPAGTGGRGAYNEQFF. The CDR3 DNA reads TGCGCCAGCAGCCCGGCGGGGACAGGGGGGCGAGGGGCCTACAATGAGCAGTTCTTC.

The genes are TRBV2 and TRBJ1-4; 8 nucleotides line up with TRBD1. Germline V gene data show CDR1 as SNHLY and CDR2 as FYNNEI. The J segment lost 2 bases and the V segment lost 7 bases, leaving 9 bases of the junction unmatched. CDR3 size: 16 residues. CDR3 bases: TGTGCCAGCACCCTGACAGGGGTGGTTACTAATGAAAAACTGTTTTTT. Translation: CASTLTGVVTNEKLFF.

On this clone: This CDR3 is also generated by other DNA sequences in the sample. This sequence joins TRBV20-1 and TRBJ2-5; no clear D. This CDR3 has 10 amino acids. The ends were cut back, 5 bases at V and 1 base at J, with 2 bases in the middle. Germline-derived CDR1 and CDR2 are DFQATT and SNEGSKA (reference sequence). This chain's CDR3 is CSASQETQYF. The CDR3 nucleotides are TGCAGTGCTTCCCAAGAGACCCAGTACTTC.

As for this clone: This specimen includes other DNA sequences encoding the same CDR3. The rearrangement joins TRBV27 to TRBJ1-3, with D unresolved. Per the germline V gene, CDR1 is MNHEY and CDR2 is SMNVEV (reference sequence). There are 13 residues in the CDR3. Trimming removed 2 bases from V and 0 bases from J, with 2 bases in between. CDR3 sequence: CASSLNSGNTIYF. As DNA, the CDR3 is TGTGCCAGCAGTTTAAACTCTGGAAACACCATATATTTT.

The chain joins TRBV7-9 to TRBJ2-7; D gene ambiguous. Germline CDR1 and CDR2: SEHNR and FQNEAQ (reference sequence). The CDR3 has 14 amino acids. The V gene lost 4 bases and the J gene lost 5 bases, with 15 bases spanning the gap. DNA for the CDR3: TGTGCCAGCAGCTCCTCCCTAGGTTCGGACGAGCAGTACTTC. Translating it yields CASSSSLGSDEQYF.